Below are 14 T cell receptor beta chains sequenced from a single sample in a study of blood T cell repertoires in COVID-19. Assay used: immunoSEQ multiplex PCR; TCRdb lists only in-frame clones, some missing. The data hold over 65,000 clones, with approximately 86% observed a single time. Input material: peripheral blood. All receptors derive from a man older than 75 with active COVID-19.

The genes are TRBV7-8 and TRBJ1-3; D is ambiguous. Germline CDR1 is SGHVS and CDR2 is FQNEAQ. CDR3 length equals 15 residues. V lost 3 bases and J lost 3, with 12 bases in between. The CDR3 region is CASSFGRRVGNTIYF. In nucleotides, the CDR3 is TGTGCCAGCAGCTTTGGACGGAGGGTTGGAAACACCATATATTTT.

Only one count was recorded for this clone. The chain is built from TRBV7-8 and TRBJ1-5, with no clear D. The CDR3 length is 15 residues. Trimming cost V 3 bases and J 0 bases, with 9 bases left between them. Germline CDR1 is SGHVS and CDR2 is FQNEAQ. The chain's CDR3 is CASSFSTDSNQPQHF. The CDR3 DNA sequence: TGTGCCAGCAGCTTTAGCACCGATAGCAATCAGCCCCAGCATTTT.

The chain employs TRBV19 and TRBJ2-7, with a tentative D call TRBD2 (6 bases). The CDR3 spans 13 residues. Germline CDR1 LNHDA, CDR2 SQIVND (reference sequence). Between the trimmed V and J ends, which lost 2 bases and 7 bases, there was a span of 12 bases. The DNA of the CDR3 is TGTGCCAGTAGTATAAGGAGGGCTGGGGAGCAGTACTTC. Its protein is CASSIRRAGEQYF.

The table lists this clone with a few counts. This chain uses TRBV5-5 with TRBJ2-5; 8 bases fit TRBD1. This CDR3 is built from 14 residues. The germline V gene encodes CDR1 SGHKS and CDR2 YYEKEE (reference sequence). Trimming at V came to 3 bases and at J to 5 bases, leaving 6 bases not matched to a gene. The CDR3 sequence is CASSSGQGEETQYF. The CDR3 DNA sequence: TGTGCCAGCAGCTCCGGACAGGGAGAGGAGACCCAGTACTTC.

CDR3 residues: CASSTGTTNEKLFF. The CDR3 region has the DNA TGTGCCAGCAGTACAGGTACAACTAATGAAAAACTGTTTTTT. J is TRBJ1-4 and V is TRBV25-1; a weak D match, TRBD1 (5 bases). Per the germline V gene, CDR1 is MGHDK and CDR2 is SYGVNS. V lost 5 bases and J lost 0, with 7 bases in between. This CDR3 comprises 14 residues.

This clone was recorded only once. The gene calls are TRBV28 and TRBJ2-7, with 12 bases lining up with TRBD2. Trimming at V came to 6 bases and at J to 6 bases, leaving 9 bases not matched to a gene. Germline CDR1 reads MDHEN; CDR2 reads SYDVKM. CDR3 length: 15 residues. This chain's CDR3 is CASREASGRATEQYF. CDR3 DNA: TGTGCCAGCAGAGAGGCTAGCGGGAGGGCAACCGAGCAGTACTTC.

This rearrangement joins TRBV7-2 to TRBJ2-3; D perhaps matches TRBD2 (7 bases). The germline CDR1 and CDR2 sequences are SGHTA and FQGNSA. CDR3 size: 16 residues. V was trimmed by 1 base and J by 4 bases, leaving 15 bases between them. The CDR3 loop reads CASSLVGAGASDTQYF. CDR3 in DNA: TGTGCCAGCAGCTTAGTTGGCGCGGGGGCATCAGATACGCAGTATTTT.

The CDR3 region is CASSSTNEQYF. The CDR3 region has the DNA TGTGCCAGCAGCTCGACTAACGAGCAGTACTTC. The chain joins TRBV11-2 to TRBJ2-7, with TRBD2 as a possible D gene (5 bases). CDR3 length equals 11 residues. CDR1 is SGHAT, CDR2 FQNNGV, per germline. The ends were cut back, 4 bases at V and 5 bases at J, with 6 bases in the middle.

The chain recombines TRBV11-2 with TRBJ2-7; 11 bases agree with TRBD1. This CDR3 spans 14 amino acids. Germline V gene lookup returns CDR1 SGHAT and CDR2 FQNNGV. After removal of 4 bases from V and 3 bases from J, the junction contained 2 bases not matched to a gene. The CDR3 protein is CASSWDRGFYEQYF. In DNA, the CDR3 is TGTGCCAGCAGCTGGGACAGGGGGTTCTACGAGCAGTACTTC.

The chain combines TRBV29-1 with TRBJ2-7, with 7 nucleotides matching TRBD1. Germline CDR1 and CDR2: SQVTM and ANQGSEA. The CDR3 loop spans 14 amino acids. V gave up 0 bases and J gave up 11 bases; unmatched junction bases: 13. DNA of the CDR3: TGCAGCGTTGAAGATCGCGACAGGGATAGCGCGAAGTACTTC. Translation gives CSVEDRDRDSAKYF.

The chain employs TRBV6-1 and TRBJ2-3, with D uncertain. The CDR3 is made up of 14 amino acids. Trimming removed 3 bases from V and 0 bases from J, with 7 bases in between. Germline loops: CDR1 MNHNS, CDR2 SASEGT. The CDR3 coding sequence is TGTGCCAGCAGTGACAAAACTAGCACAGATACGCAGTATTTT. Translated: CASSDKTSTDTQYF.

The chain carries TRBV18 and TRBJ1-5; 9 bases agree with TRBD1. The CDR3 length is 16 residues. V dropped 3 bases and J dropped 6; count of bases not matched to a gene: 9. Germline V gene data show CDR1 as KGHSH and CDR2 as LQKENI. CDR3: CASSPKFLTGGQPQHF. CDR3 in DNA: TGTGCCAGCTCACCTAAATTTCTGACAGGGGGTCAGCCCCAGCATTTT.

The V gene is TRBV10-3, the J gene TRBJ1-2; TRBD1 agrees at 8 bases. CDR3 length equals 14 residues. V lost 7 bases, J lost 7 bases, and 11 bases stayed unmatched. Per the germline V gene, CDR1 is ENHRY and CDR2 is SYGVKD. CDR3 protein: CAITDAGQDAGYTF. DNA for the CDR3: TGTGCCATCACCGACGCGGGACAGGATGCTGGCTACACCTTC.

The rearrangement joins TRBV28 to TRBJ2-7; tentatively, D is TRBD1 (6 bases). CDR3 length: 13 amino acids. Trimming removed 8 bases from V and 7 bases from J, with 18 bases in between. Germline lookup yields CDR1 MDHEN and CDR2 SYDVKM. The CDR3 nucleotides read TGTGCCAGCTTAGATGTGAGACAGGTAGAGCAGTACTTC. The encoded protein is CASLDVRQVEQYF.